This TCR beta chain was sequenced for a study of blood T cells in healthy people across ages. The V end lost 2 bases, the J end lost 9 bases, and 20 bases lay between the germline ends. The germline gives CDR1 DFQATT, CDR2 SNEGSKA (reference sequence). This CDR3 is built from 15 residues. Using a J-beta primer mix together with a sample-barcoded 5' primer, a second PCR was run for about 6 to 12 cycles. TCRdb re-called the 5' RACE reads through MiXCR, storing one row per CDR3 protein. There are just under 750,000 distinct CDR3 sequences in the sample; 22% occur only once, and around a fifth lies in the top ten.

This chain uses TRBV20-1 with TRBJ2-1; tentatively, D is TRBD1 (5 bases). The sample taken for sequencing was blood. This TCR derives from a man between 65 and 85 years old in good health. The CDR3, as DNA: TGCAGTGCTAGACCTCCGGCGGACACCAGAGGTGAGCAGTTCTTC. Its protein product is CSARPPADTRGEQFF.